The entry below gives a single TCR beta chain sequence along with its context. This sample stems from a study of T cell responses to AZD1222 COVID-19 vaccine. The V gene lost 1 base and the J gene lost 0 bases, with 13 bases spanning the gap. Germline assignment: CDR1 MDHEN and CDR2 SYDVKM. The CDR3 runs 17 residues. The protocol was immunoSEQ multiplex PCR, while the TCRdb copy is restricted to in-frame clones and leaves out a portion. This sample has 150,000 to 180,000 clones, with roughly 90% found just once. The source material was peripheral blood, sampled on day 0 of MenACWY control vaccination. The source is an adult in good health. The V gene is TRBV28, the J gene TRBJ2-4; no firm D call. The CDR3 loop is CASSLLGSGIAKNIQYF. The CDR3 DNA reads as TGTGCCAGCAGTTTATTAGGCAGTGGCATAGCCAAAAACATTCAGTACTTC.